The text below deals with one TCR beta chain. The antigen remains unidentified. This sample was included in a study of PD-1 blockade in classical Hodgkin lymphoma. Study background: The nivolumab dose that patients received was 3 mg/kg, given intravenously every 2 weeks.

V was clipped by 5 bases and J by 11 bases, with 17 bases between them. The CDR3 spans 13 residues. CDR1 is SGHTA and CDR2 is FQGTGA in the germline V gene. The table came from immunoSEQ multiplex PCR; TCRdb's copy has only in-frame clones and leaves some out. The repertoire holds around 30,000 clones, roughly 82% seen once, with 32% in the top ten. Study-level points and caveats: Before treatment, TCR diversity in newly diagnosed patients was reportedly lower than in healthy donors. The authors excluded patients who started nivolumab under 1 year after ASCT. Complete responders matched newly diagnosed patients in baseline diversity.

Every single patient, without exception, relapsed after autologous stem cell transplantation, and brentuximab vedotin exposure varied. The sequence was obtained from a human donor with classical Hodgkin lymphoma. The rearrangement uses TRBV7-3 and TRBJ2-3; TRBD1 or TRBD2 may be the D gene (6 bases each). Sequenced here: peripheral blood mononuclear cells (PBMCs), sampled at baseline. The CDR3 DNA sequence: TGTGCCAGCAGCCCCATCGAGGGGGGAATGCAGTATTTT. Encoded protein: CASSPIEGGMQYF.